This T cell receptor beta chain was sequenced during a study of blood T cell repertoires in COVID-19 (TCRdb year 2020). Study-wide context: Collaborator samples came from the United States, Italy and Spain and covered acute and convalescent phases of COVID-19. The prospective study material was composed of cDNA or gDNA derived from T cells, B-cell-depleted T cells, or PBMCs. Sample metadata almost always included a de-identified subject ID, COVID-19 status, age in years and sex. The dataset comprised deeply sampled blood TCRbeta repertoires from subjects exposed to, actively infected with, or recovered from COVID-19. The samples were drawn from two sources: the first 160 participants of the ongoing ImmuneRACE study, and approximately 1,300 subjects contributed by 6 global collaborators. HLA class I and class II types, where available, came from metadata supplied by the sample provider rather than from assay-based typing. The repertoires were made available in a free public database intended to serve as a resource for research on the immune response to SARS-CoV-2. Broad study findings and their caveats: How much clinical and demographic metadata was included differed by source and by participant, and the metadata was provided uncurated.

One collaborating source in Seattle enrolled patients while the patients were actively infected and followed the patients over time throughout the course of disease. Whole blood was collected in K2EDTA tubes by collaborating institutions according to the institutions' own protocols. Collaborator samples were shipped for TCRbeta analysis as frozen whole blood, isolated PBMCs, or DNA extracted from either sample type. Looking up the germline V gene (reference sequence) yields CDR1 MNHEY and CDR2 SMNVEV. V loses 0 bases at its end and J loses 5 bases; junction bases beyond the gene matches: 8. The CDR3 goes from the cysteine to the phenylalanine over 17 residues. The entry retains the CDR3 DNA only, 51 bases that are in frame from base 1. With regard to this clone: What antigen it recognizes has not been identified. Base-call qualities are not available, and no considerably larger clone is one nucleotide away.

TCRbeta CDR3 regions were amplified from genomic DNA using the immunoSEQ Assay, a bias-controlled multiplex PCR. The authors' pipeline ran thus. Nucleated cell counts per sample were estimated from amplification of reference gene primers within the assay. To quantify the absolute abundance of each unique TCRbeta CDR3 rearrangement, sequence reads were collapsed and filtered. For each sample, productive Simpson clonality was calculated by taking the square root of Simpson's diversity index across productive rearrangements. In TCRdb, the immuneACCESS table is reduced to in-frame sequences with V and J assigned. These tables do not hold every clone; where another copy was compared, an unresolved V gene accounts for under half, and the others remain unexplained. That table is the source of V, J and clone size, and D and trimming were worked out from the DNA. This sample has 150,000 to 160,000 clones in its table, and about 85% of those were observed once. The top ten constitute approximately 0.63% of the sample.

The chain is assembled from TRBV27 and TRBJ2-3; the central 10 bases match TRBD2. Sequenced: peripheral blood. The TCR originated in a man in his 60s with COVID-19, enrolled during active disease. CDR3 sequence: CASSLSARAGGVDTQYF. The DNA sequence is TGTGCCAGCAGTTTATCGGCCCGAGCGGGGGGGGTAGATACGCAGTATTTT.